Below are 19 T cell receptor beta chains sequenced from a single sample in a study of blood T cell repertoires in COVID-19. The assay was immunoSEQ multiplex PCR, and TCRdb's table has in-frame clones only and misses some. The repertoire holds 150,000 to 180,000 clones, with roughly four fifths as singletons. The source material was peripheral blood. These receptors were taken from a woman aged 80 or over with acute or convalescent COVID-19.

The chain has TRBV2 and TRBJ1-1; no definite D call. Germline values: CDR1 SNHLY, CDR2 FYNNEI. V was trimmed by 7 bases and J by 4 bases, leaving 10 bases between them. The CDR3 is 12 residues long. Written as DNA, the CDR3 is TGTGCCAGCAAAAGGGAGTTCACTGAAGCTTTCTTT. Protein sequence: CASKREFTEAFF.

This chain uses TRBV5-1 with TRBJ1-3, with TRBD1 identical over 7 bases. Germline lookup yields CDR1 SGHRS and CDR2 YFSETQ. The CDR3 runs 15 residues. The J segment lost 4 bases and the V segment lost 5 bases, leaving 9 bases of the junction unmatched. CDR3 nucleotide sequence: TGCGCCAGCAGGGAAGTCACAGGGGTCGGAAACACCATATATTTT. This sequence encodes CASREVTGVGNTIYF.

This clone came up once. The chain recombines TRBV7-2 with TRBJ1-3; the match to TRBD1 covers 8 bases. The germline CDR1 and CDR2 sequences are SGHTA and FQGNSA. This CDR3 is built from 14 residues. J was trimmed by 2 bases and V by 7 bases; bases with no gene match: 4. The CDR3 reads CASNIRGPGNTIYF. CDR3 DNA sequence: TGTGCCAGCAACATCAGGGGGCCTGGAAACACCATATATTTT.

The CDR3 DNA sequence: TGTGCCAGCAGCCGACAGGTTCGGAGTGAAAAACTGTTTTTT. Translated: CASSRQVRSEKLFF. This chain links TRBV3-1 (or the pseudogene TRBV3-2) with TRBJ1-4; tentative D call: TRBD1 (6 bases). Germline V CDR1 and CDR2: LGHDT, YNNKEL (reference sequence). The ends were cut back, 4 bases at V and 7 bases at J, with 13 bases in the middle. CDR3 length: 14 residues.

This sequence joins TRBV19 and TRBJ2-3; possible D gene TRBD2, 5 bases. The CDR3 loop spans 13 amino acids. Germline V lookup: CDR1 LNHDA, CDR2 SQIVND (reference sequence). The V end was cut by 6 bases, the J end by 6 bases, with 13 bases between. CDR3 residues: CASSLGLSDTQYF. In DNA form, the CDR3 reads TGTGCCAGTAGCCTAGGACTTTCCGATACGCAGTATTTT. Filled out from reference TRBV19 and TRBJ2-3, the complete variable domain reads DGGITQSPKYLFRKEGQNVTLSCEQNLNHDAMYWYRQDPGQGLRLIYYSQIVNDFQKGDIAEGYSVSREKKESFPLTVTSAQKNPTAFYLCASSLGLSDTQYFGPGTRLTVL.

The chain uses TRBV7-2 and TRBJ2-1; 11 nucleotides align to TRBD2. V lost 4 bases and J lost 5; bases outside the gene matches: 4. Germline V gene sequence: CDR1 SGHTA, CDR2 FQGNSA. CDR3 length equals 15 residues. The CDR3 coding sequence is TGTGCCAGCAGCTGGAGACTAGCGGGAAACAATGAGCAGTTCTTC. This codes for CASSWRLAGNNEQFF.

The CDR3 loop is CAWSPGDTQYF. In DNA, the CDR3 is TGTGCCTGGAGCCCCGGGGATACGCAGTATTTT. This sequence joins TRBV30 and TRBJ2-3; no clear D. V was trimmed by 3 bases and J by 6 bases, leaving 7 bases between them. This CDR3 region has 11 residues. From germline, CDR1 is GTSNPN and CDR2 SVGIG (reference sequence).

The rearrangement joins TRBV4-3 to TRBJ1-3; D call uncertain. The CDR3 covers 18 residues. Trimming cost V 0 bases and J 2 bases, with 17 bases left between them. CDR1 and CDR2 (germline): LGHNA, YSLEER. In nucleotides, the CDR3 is TGCGCCAGCAGCCAAGATTTGGCGGGTTCGGTAACTGGAAACACCATATATTTT. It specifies CASSQDLAGSVTGNTIYF.

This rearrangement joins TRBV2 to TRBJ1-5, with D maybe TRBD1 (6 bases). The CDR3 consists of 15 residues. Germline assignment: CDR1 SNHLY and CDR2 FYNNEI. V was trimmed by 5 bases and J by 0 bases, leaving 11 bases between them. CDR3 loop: CASSQTGNSNQPQHF. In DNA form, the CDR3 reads TGTGCCAGCAGTCAGACAGGTAATAGCAATCAGCCCCAGCATTTT.

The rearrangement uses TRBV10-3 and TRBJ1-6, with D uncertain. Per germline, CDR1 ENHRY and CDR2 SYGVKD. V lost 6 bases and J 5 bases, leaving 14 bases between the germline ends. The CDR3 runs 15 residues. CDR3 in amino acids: CAIRPTAKDNSPLHF. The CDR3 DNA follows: TGTGCCATCAGGCCTACAGCAAAAGATAATTCACCCCTCCACTTT.

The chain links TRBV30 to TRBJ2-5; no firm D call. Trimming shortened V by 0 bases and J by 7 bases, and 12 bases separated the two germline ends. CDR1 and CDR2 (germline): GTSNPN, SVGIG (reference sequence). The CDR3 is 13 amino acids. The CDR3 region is CAWSVASSGTQYF. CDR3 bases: TGTGCCTGGAGTGTAGCTAGTTCGGGGACCCAGTACTTC.

This CDR3 reads CASSPFLHRDTGELFF. The CDR3 nucleotides are TGTGCCAGCTCACCATTTTTGCACAGGGACACCGGGGAGCTGTTTTTT. The chain links TRBV18 to TRBJ2-2, with D possibly being TRBD1 (6 bases). The V and J ends lost 2 bases and 3 bases respectively, with 13 bases between them. Per the germline V gene, CDR1 is KGHSH and CDR2 is LQKENI. The CDR3 sequence is 16 residues long.

CDR3 amino acids: CASSTSGGRDYGYTF. In DNA, the CDR3 is TGTGCCAGCAGCACGTCAGGGGGCCGGGACTATGGCTACACCTTC. The V and J genes are TRBV11-3 and TRBJ1-2; 8 bases match TRBD1. Germline assignment: CDR1 SGHNT and CDR2 YENEEA. The junction had 8 bases not matched to a gene; V was cut back by 5 bases and J by 3 bases. The CDR3 has 15 amino acids.

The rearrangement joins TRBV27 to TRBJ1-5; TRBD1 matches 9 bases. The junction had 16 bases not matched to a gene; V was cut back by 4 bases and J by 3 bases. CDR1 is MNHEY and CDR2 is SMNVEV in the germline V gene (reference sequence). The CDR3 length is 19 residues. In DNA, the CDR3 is TGTGCCAGCAGTTCATACAAGGGGACAGGGAAAAGGGACAATCAGCCCCAGCATTTT. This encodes CASSSYKGTGKRDNQPQHF.

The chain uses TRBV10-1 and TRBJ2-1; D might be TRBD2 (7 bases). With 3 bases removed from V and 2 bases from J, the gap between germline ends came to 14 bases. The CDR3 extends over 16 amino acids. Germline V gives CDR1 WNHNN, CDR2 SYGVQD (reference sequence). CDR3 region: CASSEERGTTYNEQFF. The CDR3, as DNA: TGCGCCAGCAGTGAAGAAAGGGGGACTACCTACAATGAGCAGTTCTTC.

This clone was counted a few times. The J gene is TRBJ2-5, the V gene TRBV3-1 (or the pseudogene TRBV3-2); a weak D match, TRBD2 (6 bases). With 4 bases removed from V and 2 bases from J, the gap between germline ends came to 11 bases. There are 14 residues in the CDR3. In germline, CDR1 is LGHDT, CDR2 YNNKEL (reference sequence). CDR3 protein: CASSPMSGQETQYF. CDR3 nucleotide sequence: TGTGCCAGCAGCCCTATGAGCGGGCAAGAGACCCAGTACTTC.

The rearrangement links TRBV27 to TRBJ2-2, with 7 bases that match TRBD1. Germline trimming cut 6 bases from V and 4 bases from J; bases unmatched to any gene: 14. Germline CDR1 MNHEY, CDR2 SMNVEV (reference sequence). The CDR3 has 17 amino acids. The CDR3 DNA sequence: TGTGCCAGCAGGCGAATCCCGACAGGGTTTGGCACCGGGGAGCTGTTTTTT. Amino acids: CASRRIPTGFGTGELFF.

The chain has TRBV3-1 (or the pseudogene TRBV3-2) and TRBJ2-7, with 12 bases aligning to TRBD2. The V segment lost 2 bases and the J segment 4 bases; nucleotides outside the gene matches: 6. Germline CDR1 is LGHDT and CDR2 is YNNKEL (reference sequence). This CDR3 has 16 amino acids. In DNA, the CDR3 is TGTGCCAGCAGCCAAACTAGCGGGGGGCCATTATACGAGCAGTACTTC. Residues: CASSQTSGGPLYEQYF.

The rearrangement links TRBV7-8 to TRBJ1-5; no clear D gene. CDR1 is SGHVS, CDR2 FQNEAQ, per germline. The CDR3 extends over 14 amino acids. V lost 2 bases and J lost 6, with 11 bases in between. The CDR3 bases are TGTGCCAGCAGCTTACGGTTTGGAGGTCAGCCCCAGCATTTT. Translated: CASSLRFGGQPQHF.